This record concerns one T cell receptor (beta chain) sequence. Its cognate antigen is unknown. The V and J ends lost 8 bases and 5 bases, in that order; junction bases with no gene match: 11. This CDR3 has 14 amino acids. The germline V gene has CDR1 GTSNPN and CDR2 SVGIG (reference sequence). The data were produced by immunoSEQ multiplex PCR, yet TCRdb's version contains in-frame clones alone and is incomplete. This sample has roughly 2.5 million clones, with 90% to 95% found just once. The sample is drawn from a study of shared clonotypes between healthy human individuals. Study-level findings and limits: All-four-donor shared clonotypes had higher generation probabilities than non-shared clonotypes did.

This TCR came from a man between 18 and 29 years old in good health. V and J are TRBV30 and TRBJ2-2; 7 bases agree with TRBD1. The material sequenced was naive CD4+ T cells sorted from blood. Subset of the sample: CD45RA+ positively selected. In DNA form, the CDR3 reads TGTGCCGTAGAATCGACAGGGTTGACCGGGGAGCTGTTTTTT. This gives the protein CAVESTGLTGELFF.